These 12 T cell receptor beta chains originate from one sample sequenced in a study of shared clonotypes between healthy human individuals. Only in-frame clones appear in the TCRdb table, and some are missing; sequencing was by immunoSEQ multiplex PCR. The table lists 1,400,000 or so clones, 98% to 99% of them singletons. The sequencing sample was made of naive CD4+ T cells sorted from blood. The subset here: CD45RA+ positively selected. These receptors all come from a man between 25 and 39 years old in good health.

The chain recombines TRBV9 with TRBJ2-5; the D is unclear. V was cut by 0 bases and J by 2 bases, with 11 bases left in between. The germline gives CDR1 SGDLS, CDR2 YYNGEE. The CDR3 extends over 15 amino acids. The CDR3 protein is CASSVDLGRQETQYF. CDR3 sequence (DNA): TGTGCCAGCAGCGTAGACCTCGGACGGCAAGAGACCCAGTACTTC.

This sequence joins TRBV5-4 and TRBJ2-7; 11 bases are shared with TRBD1. CDR3 length: 15 residues. J gave up 6 bases and V 4 bases, and 9 bases lay outside the gene matches. Looked up from germline, CDR1 is SGHNT and CDR2 is YYREEE (reference sequence). CDR3 loop: CASSRTPGQGVEQYF. The CDR3 DNA sequence: TGTGCCAGCAGCCGGACTCCGGGACAGGGGGTCGAGCAGTACTTC.

The gene calls are TRBV29-1 and TRBJ1-1; possibly TRBD1 for D (6 bases). The CDR3 spans 13 residues. Germline values: CDR1 SQVTM, CDR2 ANQGSEA. Between the trimmed V and J ends, which lost 8 bases and 0 bases, there was a span of 13 bases. CDR3 sequence: CSSQGPMNTEAFF. CDR3 DNA sequence: TGCAGCTCACAGGGCCCCATGAACACTGAAGCTTTCTTT.

This sequence joins TRBV4-1 and TRBJ2-7; 10 bases agree with TRBD2. The V gene's germline CDR1 is MGHRA and CDR2 YSYEKL. V lost 4 bases and J lost 7; bases outside the gene matches: 7. The CDR3 loop spans 14 amino acids. CDR3 DNA sequence: TGCGCCAGCAGCCCTAGCGGGAGCCTATGGGAGCAGTACTTC. This translates into CASSPSGSLWEQYF.

The chain couples TRBV2 to TRBJ1-2; no clear D gene. Germline assignment: CDR1 SNHLY and CDR2 FYNNEI. V dropped 7 bases and J dropped 6 bases, with 15 bases sitting between them. The CDR3 extends over 13 amino acids. CDR3: CASTFDGLDGYTF. The CDR3 DNA reads TGTGCCAGCACTTTCGACGGTCTCGATGGCTACACCTTC.

V and J are TRBV28 and TRBJ1-5; unclear D gene. From germline, CDR1 is MDHEN and CDR2 SYDVKM. The V end lost 3 bases, the J end lost 7 bases, and 10 bases lay between the germline ends. The CDR3 loop spans 13 amino acids. The CDR3 reads CASSFRQAQPQHF. CDR3 bases: TGTGCCAGCAGTTTCAGGCAGGCCCAGCCCCAGCATTTT.

The chain couples TRBV5-5 to TRBJ1-2; 10 bases match TRBD1. The CDR3 contains 16 residues. With 0 bases clipped from V and 2 bases from J, the junction kept 4 bases outside the gene matches. Germline V gene sequence: CDR1 SGHKS, CDR2 YYEKEE (reference sequence). This CDR3 is CASSLGTGGTNYGYTF. The CDR3 coding sequence is TGTGCCAGCAGCTTGGGGACAGGGGGTACGAACTATGGCTACACCTTC.

The chain recombines TRBV28 with TRBJ1-2; tentative D call: TRBD1 (6 bases). This CDR3 is 14 amino acids long. Per germline, CDR1 MDHEN and CDR2 SYDVKM. V was pared by 7 bases and J by 5 bases, with 17 bases between. Here the CDR3 reads CASTATGYQYGYTF. The CDR3 bases are TGTGCCAGCACCGCGACAGGATATCAATATGGCTACACCTTC.

V gene TRBV30 combines with J gene TRBJ1-2, with TRBD1 identical over 7 bases. Losses at the gene ends were 0 bases for V and 8 bases for J; bases not matched to a gene: 12. Germline CDR1 GTSNPN, CDR2 SVGIG (reference sequence). The CDR3 runs 15 residues. The CDR3 DNA sequence: TGTGCCTGGAGTGTTTGGGCAGGAGGGGACAGCGGCTACACCTTC. Translation gives CAWSVWAGGDSGYTF.

This clone was seen just once. The gene calls are TRBV9 and TRBJ1-4; possible D gene TRBD1, 6 bases. Deletions cut 3 bases from V and 0 bases from J, with 12 bases between. From germline, CDR1 is SGDLS and CDR2 YYNGEE. This CDR3 spans 16 amino acids. The CDR3 sequence is CASSGQAPATNEKLFF. As DNA, the CDR3 is TGTGCCAGCAGCGGACAGGCACCTGCAACTAATGAAAAACTGTTTTTT. Full variable domain (missing parts from reference TRBV9 and TRBJ1-4): DSGVTQTPKHLITATGQRVTLRCSPRSGDLSVYWYQQSLDQGLQFLIQYYNGEERAKGNILERFSAQQFPDLHSELNLSSLELGDSALYFCASSGQAPATNEKLFFGSGTQLSVL.

V gene TRBV5-1 combines with J gene TRBJ2-7, with 8 bases aligning to TRBD2. Per the germline V gene, CDR1 is SGHRS and CDR2 is YFSETQ. The length of the CDR3 is 15 residues. The V and J ends lost 0 bases and 5 bases, in that order; junction bases with no gene match: 7. The CDR3 loop reads CASSLVVSGTHEQYF. For the CDR3, the DNA is TGCGCCAGCAGCTTGGTTGTTAGCGGGACCCACGAGCAGTACTTC.

The V gene is TRBV18, the J gene TRBJ2-2; 10 bases are a match to TRBD1. The germline V gene encodes CDR1 KGHSH and CDR2 LQKENI. The CDR3 runs 15 residues. V gave up 2 bases and J gave up 6 bases; unmatched junction bases: 3. CDR3 region: CASSPEGTGAGELFF. DNA of the CDR3: TGTGCCAGCTCACCAGAAGGGACAGGGGCCGGGGAGCTGTTTTTT.